The 26 T cell receptor beta chains given below trace back to one sample, sequenced in a study of regulatory T cells in long-lasting Graves disease. Construction of TCR beta libraries relied on iRepertoire HTBI primers and on Arm-PCR targeting CDR3 regions. MiXCR was run by TCRdb on the multiplex PCR reads, yielding one entry per CDR3 protein. This sample carries hundreds of thousands of distinct CDR3 sequences, about 15% of them seen once, and the ten largest clones take 15% to 20%. Regarding time point: newly diagnosed GD, antithyroid drugs for less than 3 months. The TCR library used RNA extracted from PBMCs. This sample was also put to use in a study of T cells in Graves' hyperthyroidism and ophthalmopathy.

The specimen was peripheral blood mononuclear cells (PBMCs), collected at new diagnosis, from a patient treated with antithyroid drugs. These TCRs come from a woman aged 30 to 39 with Graves disease.

The chain uses TRBV5-1 and TRBJ2-3, with 7 bases matching TRBD2. V was pared by 1 base and J by 4 bases, with 15 bases of the junction left unmatched. CDR3 length: 18 amino acids. Germline CDR1 reads SGHRS; CDR2 reads YFSETQ. The CDR3 protein is CASSLSGIDRTSPDTQYF. DNA of the CDR3: TGCGCCAGCAGCTTGAGCGGGATTGACCGCACTAGCCCAGATACGCAGTATTTT.

This clonotype was observed many times. The V call is TRBV12-3 or TRBV12-4, the J call TRBJ2-7, with D possibly being TRBD1 (6 bases). The V end lost 5 bases, the J end lost 3 bases, and 14 bases lay between the germline ends. There are 14 residues in the CDR3. The CDR3 region is CASSPQQGYYEQYF. CDR3 sequence (DNA): TGTGCCAGCAGTCCACAACAGGGTTACTACGAGCAGTACTTC.

This clonotype turned up a few times. V gene TRBV6-1 combines with J gene TRBJ1-5, with D hard to call. Germline CDR1 and CDR2: MNHNS and SASEGT. The CDR3 sequence is 16 residues long. V was trimmed by 7 bases and J by 6 bases, leaving 22 bases between them. The CDR3: CASKIGGFGESQPQHF. The CDR3 DNA follows: TGTGCCAGCAAAATAGGTGGATTTGGGGAGAGTCAGCCCCAGCATTTT.

This clonotype was recorded many times. The chain combines TRBV12-3 or TRBV12-4 with TRBJ2-2; D ambiguous. Trimming shortened V by 0 bases and J by 14 bases, and 13 bases separated the two germline ends. CDR3 length equals 13 residues. CDR3 nucleotides: TGTGCCAGCAGTTTAGCTAGGGCAGGTCAACTGTTTTTT. Its protein product is CASSLARAGQLFF.

This CDR3 is CASSPGLAGEVRETQYF. In nucleotides, the CDR3 is TGTGCCAGCAGCCCGGGACTAGCGGGAGAGGTTAGGGAGACCCAGTACTTC. The V and J genes are TRBV5-4 and TRBJ2-5, with 14 bases lining up with TRBD2. This CDR3 contains 17 residues. In germline, CDR1 is SGHNT, CDR2 YYREEE (reference sequence). The J segment lost 5 bases and the V segment lost 4 bases, leaving 10 bases of the junction unmatched.

This clonotype was picked up many times. The chain employs TRBV6-1 and TRBJ1-2; D is unclear. In germline, CDR1 is MNHNS, CDR2 SASEGT. There are 14 residues in the CDR3. V shed 3 bases and J shed 8 bases, with 16 bases lying between them. As DNA, the CDR3 is TGTGCCAGCAGTGAGCGCGGACTGTCCGGCGGCTACACCTTC. Amino acid sequence: CASSERGLSGGYTF.

This clonotype was counted a single time. The V and J genes are TRBV5-5 and TRBJ2-7, with D possibly matching TRBD2 (6 bases). This CDR3 has 16 residues. Trimming took 4 bases from V and 2 from J, leaving 19 bases between them. The germline V gene has CDR1 SGHKS and CDR2 YYEKEE (reference sequence). In DNA, the CDR3 is TGTGCCAGCAGCCTGGGGGGTGCAGGGAGCCCCTACGAGCAGTACTTC. Amino acid sequence: CASSLGGAGSPYEQYF.

The table lists this clonotype with many counts. The J gene is TRBJ1-1, the V gene TRBV3-1; 7 bases are shared with TRBD1. Germline V gene sequence: CDR1 LGHDT, CDR2 YNNKEL (reference sequence). After removal of 4 bases from V and 6 bases from J, the junction contained 5 bases not matched to a gene. This CDR3 has 13 residues. CDR3 region: CASSLYRGAEAFF. The CDR3 DNA reads as TGTGCCAGCAGCCTGTACAGGGGAGCTGAAGCTTTCTTT.

A few counts support this clonotype. The V gene is TRBV12-3 or TRBV12-4, the J gene TRBJ1-2; perhaps TRBD1 as D (6 bases). The CDR3 loop spans 14 amino acids. Trimming pared 6 bases from V and 8 bases from J, leaving 19 bases between. Here the CDR3 reads CASRQLQGIGGYTF. As DNA, the CDR3 is TGTGCCAGCAGACAATTACAGGGAATCGGGGGCTACACCTTC.

This clonotype has a count of ten or more. The chain carries TRBV6-1 and TRBJ1-6, with D possibly TRBD1 on 5 matching bases. The V gene lost 6 bases and the J gene lost 3 bases, with 6 bases spanning the gap. This CDR3 contains 13 residues. Germline V gene sequence: CDR1 MNHNS, CDR2 SASEGT. The CDR3 loop reads CASRGDYNSPLHF. In DNA, the CDR3 is TGTGCCAGCAGGGGGGACTATAATTCACCCCTCCACTTT.

This clonotype was observed at least ten times. This sequence joins TRBV6-1 and TRBJ2-3; D uncertain. CDR3 length: 14 residues. The V and J ends lost 5 bases and 2 bases respectively, with 11 bases between them. Germline CDR1 and CDR2: MNHNS and SASEGT. The CDR3 bases are TGTGCCAGCAGTAGGTTGGCAAACACAGATACGCAGTATTTT. As protein: CASSRLANTDTQYF.

This clonotype was counted ten times or more. This chain links TRBV27 with TRBJ2-1; 8 nucleotides align to TRBD2. Losses at the gene ends were 7 bases for V and 10 bases for J; bases not matched to a gene: 15. CDR1 MNHEY and CDR2 SMNVEV come from the germline V gene (reference sequence). The CDR3 contains 15 residues. The CDR3 loop is CASTKKAGVSGEQFF. CDR3 bases: TGTGCCAGCACCAAAAAAGCGGGAGTATCAGGAGAGCAGTTCTTC.

This clonotype was detected once. A much larger clone sits a single nucleotide away, making a read error possible. The rearrangement uses TRBV28 and TRBJ2-1; 9 bases are shared with TRBD2. Germline trimming cut 2 bases from V and 8 bases from J; bases unmatched to any gene: 13. CDR1 is MDHEN and CDR2 is SYDVKM in the germline V gene. The CDR3 contains 17 residues. CDR3 residues: CASSLPLIAGEVYEQFF. Here the CDR3 DNA reads TGTGCCAGCAGTTTACCCTTGATAGCGGGAGAGGTGTATGAGCAGTTCTTC.

The chain employs TRBV15 and TRBJ1-2, with D maybe TRBD1 (6 bases). V was cut by 5 bases and J by 2 bases, with 9 bases left in between. Germline V CDR1 and CDR2: LNHNV, YYDKDF (reference sequence). This CDR3 is built from 13 residues. The CDR3: CATSATGNYGYTF. The CDR3 region has the DNA TGTGCCACCAGCGCGACAGGAAACTATGGCTACACCTTC.

This clonotype was counted a few times. This rearrangement joins TRBV5-5 to TRBJ1-1; unclear D gene. Germline lookup yields CDR1 SGHKS and CDR2 YYEKEE (reference sequence). Trimming shortened V by 4 bases and J by 5 bases, and 12 bases separated the two germline ends. The CDR3 sequence is 13 residues long. This CDR3 is CASSRVGETEAFF. CDR3 DNA: TGTGCCAGCAGCCGGGTTGGGGAAACTGAAGCTTTCTTT.

In this sample, this clonotype turned up a few times. CDR3 sequence reads: CSVEGSGGGFF. In nucleotides, the CDR3 is TGCAGCGTTGAAGGTAGCGGCGGGGGGTTCTTC. The chain uses TRBV29-1 and TRBJ2-1; 7 bases are shared with TRBD2. Unmatched junction bases numbered 6, after V lost 1 base and J lost 15 bases. The CDR3 runs to 11 residues. Germline CDR1 is SQVTM and CDR2 is ANQGSEA.

In its sample, this clonotype was seen many times. The chain employs TRBV30 and TRBJ1-6; D is unresolved. Germline CDR1 is GTSNPN and CDR2 is SVGIG (reference sequence). The length of the CDR3 is 12 residues. The V end was cut by 0 bases, the J end by 7 bases, with 4 bases between. The chain's CDR3 is CAWSVLNSPLHF. CDR3 bases: TGTGCCTGGAGTGTACTGAATTCACCCCTCCACTTT.

This clonotype was recorded many times. The V gene is TRBV28, the J gene TRBJ2-2, with 10 bases that match TRBD1. The CDR3 contains 15 residues. V gave up 3 bases and J gave up 6 bases; unmatched junction bases: 4. CDR1 and CDR2 (germline): MDHEN, SYDVKM. CDR3 sequence reads: CASSFDRGLPGELFF. The CDR3 DNA reads as TGTGCCAGCAGTTTCGACAGGGGGCTTCCCGGGGAGCTGTTTTTT.

Many counts were recorded for this clonotype. The chain joins TRBV20-1 to TRBJ1-2, with 11 bases that match TRBD1. Per the germline V gene, CDR1 is DFQATT and CDR2 is SNEGSKA (reference sequence). Trimming took 8 bases from V and 0 from J; bases not matched to a gene: 8. The CDR3 extends over 15 amino acids. The CDR3 reads CSFLGQGVTNYGYTF. The CDR3 region has the DNA TGCAGTTTTCTGGGACAGGGGGTAACTAACTATGGCTACACCTTC.

This chain connects TRBV6-2 or TRBV6-3 to TRBJ2-1, with 14 bases matching TRBD2. The assigned J gene may be wrong: the sequence end matches TRBJ2-5 better. From germline, CDR1 is MNHEY and CDR2 SVGEGT. This CDR3 contains 17 residues. CDR3 bases: TGTGCCAGCAGTTTATCCGGGACTAGCGGGAGCCAAGAGACCCAGTACTTC. It is translated as CASSLSGTSGSQETQYF.

This chain joins TRBV18 and TRBJ2-1, with a possible D match to TRBD2 (5 bases). From germline, CDR1 is KGHSH and CDR2 LQKENI. V shed 6 bases and J shed 1 base, with 10 bases lying between them. This CDR3 is built from 14 residues. CDR3 coding DNA: TGTGCCAGCTCGGGGAGTCGGTCCTACAATGAGCAGTTCTTC. Residues: CASSGSRSYNEQFF.

This clonotype occurred many times. The chain employs TRBV2 and TRBJ1-5; 8 positions match TRBD1. The CDR3 contains 15 residues. Germline loops: CDR1 SNHLY, CDR2 FYNNEI. J lost 1 base, V lost 4 bases, and 3 bases had no gene match. The CDR3 loop is CASSGTGSSNQPQHF. In DNA, the CDR3 is TGTGCCAGCAGTGGGACAGGGTCGAGCAATCAGCCCCAGCATTTT.

The V call is TRBV24-1, the J call TRBJ2-1, with 8 bases lining up with TRBD2. J gave up 3 bases and V 3 bases, and 6 bases lay outside the gene matches. Germline V CDR1 and CDR2: KGHDR, SFDVKD. The CDR3 is made up of 16 amino acids. DNA for the CDR3: TGTGCCACCAGTGATCCGTCGGGAGGGAGCTACAATGAGCAGTTCTTC. It translates to CATSDPSGGSYNEQFF.

The V and J genes are TRBV27 and TRBJ2-3; D may match TRBD1 or TRBD2 (5 bases each). CDR1 and CDR2 from the germline V gene are MNHEY and SMNVEV (reference sequence). The length of the CDR3 is 18 residues. V was cut by 2 bases and J by 6 bases, with 24 bases left in between. The CDR3 spells CASSLDPRVRGRRDTQYF. CDR3 nucleotide sequence: TGTGCCAGCAGTTTAGATCCCAGGGTGAGGGGTCGGCGGGATACGCAGTATTTT.

This clonotype has a count of ten or more. J is TRBJ1-2 and V is TRBV6-2 or TRBV6-3; possibly TRBD1 for D (5 bases). Germline CDR1 MNHEY, CDR2 SVGEGT. Trimming cost V 5 bases and J 7 bases, with 26 bases left between them. The CDR3 extends over 17 amino acids. CDR3 sequence reads: CASSLSPVAAGLRGYTF. The CDR3 nucleotides are TGTGCCAGCAGTCTGTCCCCGGTTGCGGCAGGGCTTCGTGGCTACACCTTC.

This clonotype was detected a few times. The chain uses TRBV27 and TRBJ1-5; maybe TRBD1 (5 bases). The CDR3 length is 14 residues. V lost 3 bases to trimming and J lost 4 bases, with 10 bases between them. The germline CDR1 and CDR2 sequences are MNHEY and SMNVEV (reference sequence). For the CDR3, the DNA is TGTGCCAGCAGTTTTGTGGGGGTAAATCAGCCCCAGCATTTT. This codes for CASSFVGVNQPQHF.